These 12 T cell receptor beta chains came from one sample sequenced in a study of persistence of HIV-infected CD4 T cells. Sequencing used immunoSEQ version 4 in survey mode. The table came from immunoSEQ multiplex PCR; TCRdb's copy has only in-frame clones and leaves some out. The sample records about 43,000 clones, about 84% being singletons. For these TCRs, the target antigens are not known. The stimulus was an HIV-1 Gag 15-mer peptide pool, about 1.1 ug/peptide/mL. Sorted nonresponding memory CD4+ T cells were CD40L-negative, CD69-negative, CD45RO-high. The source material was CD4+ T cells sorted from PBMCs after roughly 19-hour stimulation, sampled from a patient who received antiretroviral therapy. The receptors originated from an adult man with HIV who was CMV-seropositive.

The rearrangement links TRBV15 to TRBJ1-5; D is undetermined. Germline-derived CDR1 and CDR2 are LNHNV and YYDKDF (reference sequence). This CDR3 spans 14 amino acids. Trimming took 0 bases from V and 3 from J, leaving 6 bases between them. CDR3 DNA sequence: TGTGCCACCAGCAGAGACAGAAACAATCAGCCCCAGCATTTT. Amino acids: CATSRDRNNQPQHF.

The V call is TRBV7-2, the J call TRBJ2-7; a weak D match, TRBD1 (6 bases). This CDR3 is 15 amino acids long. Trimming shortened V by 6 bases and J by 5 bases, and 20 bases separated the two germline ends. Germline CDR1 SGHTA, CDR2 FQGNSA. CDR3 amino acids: CASSHSPGQGNEQYF. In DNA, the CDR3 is TGTGCCAGCAGTCATAGTCCGGGACAAGGAAACGAGCAGTACTTC.

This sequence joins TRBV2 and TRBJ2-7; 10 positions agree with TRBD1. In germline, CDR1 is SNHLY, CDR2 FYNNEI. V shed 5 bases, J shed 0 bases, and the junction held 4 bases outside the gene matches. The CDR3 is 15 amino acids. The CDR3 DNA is TGTGCCAGCAGTTTCGGGACAGGGGTCTCCTACGAGCAGTACTTC. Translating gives CASSFGTGVSYEQYF.

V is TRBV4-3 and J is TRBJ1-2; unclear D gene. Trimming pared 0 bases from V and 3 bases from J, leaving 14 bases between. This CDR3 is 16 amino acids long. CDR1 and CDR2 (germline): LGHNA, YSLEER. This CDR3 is CASSQDDDYSYYGYTF. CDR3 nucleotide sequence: TGCGCCAGCAGCCAAGATGATGACTACTCCTACTATGGCTACACCTTC.

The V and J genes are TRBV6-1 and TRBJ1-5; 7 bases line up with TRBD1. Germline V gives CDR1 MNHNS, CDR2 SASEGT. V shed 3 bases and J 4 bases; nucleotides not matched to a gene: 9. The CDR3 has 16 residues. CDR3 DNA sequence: TGTGCCAGCAGTGATCGACAGGGCGCTCCAAATCAGCCCCAGCATTTT. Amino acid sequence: CASSDRQGAPNQPQHF.

The CDR3 protein is CASSQAGLAGAHEQYF. The CDR3 nucleotides read TGTGCCAGCAGCCAGGCTGGACTAGCGGGAGCCCACGAGCAGTACTTC. This chain uses TRBV4-2 with TRBJ2-7; the match to TRBD2 covers 13 bases. The CDR3 has 16 residues. Germline CDR1 and CDR2: LGHNA and YNFKEQ. The junction had 7 bases not matched to a gene; V was cut back by 3 bases and J by 5 bases.

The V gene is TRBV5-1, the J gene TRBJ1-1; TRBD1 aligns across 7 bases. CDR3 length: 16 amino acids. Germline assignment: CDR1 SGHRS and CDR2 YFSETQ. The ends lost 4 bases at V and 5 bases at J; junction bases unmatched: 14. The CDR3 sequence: CASSGGQRIVGTEAFF. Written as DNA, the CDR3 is TGCGCCAGCAGCGGGGGACAGAGGATAGTAGGGACTGAAGCTTTCTTT.

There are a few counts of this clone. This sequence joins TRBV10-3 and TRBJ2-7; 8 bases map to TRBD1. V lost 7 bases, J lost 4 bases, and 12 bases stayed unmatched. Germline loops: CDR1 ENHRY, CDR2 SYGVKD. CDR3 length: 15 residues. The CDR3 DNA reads TGTGCCATCACCCAAGGACAGGGTGTGGGGTACGAGCAGTACTTC. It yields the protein CAITQGQGVGYEQYF.

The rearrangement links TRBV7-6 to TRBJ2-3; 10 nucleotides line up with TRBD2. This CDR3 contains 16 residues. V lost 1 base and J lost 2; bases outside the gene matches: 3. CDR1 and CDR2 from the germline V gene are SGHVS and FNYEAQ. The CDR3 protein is CASSLGLAGLTDTQYF. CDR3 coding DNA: TGTGCCAGCAGCTTAGGACTAGCGGGTCTCACAGATACGCAGTATTTT.

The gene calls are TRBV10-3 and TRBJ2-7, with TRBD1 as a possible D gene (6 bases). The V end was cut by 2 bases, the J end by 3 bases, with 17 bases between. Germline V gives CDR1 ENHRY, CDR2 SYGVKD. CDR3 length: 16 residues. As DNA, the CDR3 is TGTGCCATCAGTGAGCCTAAGGACAGAAACGACTACGAGCAGTACTTC. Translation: CAISEPKDRNDYEQYF.

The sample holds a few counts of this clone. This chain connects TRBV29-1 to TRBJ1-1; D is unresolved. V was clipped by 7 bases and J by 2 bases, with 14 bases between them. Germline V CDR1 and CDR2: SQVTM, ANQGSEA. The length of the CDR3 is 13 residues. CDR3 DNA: TGCAGCGCCTCAATGACCAGTAACACTGAAGCTTTCTTT. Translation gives CSASMTSNTEAFF. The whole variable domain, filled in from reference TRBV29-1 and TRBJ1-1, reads SAVISQKPSRDICQRGTSLTIQCQVDSQVTMMFWYRQQPGQSLTLIATANQGSEATYESGFVIDKFPISRPNLTFSTLTVSNMSPEDSSIYLCSASMTSNTEAFFGQGTRLTVV.

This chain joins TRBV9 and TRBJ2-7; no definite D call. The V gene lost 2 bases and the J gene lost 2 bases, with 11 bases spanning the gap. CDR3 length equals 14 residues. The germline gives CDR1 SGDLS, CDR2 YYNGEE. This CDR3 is CASSVLDQAYEQYF. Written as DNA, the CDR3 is TGTGCCAGCAGCGTGCTGGACCAGGCCTACGAGCAGTACTTC.